This TCR beta chain was documented in a study of T cells in localized non-small cell lung cancer. Per the germline V gene, CDR1 is MDHEN and CDR2 is SYDVKM. The CDR3 has 16 residues. J lost 6 bases, V lost 5 bases, and 12 bases had no gene match. Sequencing used immunoSEQ multiplex PCR; TCRdb keeps in-frame clones, though not all of them. The sample lists roughly 40,000 clones; 75% to 85% were seen once. Notes on this clone: What it recognizes is unknown.

Findings and caveats of the study: Compared with tumor, uninvolved adjacent lung displayed greater T cell clonality, ranking highest overall.

This chain joins TRBV28 and TRBJ2-3; 9 bases map to TRBD2. This TCR was recovered from a man between 40 and 75 years old with stage II lung adenocarcinoma. Sequencing was performed on PBMCs, taken before any cancer treatment. The CDR3 here is CASSPGLAYGEDTQYF. The CDR3 DNA reads as TGTGCCAGCAGTCCCGGACTAGCGTACGGTGAGGATACGCAGTATTTT.